This entry describes one TCR beta chain. Its antigen remains unidentified. One end of the junction is discordant with germline, which a read error may explain. UMIs were added to TCR cDNA along with a universal primer site when it was made by 5'RACE template switching. TCRdb passed the 5' RACE reads through MiXCR, listing each CDR3 protein once. The sample holds about 340,000 distinct CDR3 sequences; approximately 4.2% are singletons and the top ten take more than 20%. This sample is part of a study of T cells after yellow fever vaccination. Background on the study: When fractions had low cell numbers, they were prepared with SMART-Seq v4 Ultra Low Input.

Study-wide findings and caveats: Booster samples showed a return of most primary-vaccination clones (about 96% CD4, 88% CD8). Contamination of FACS-sorted repertoires by abundant clonotypes from the bulk population could occur.

The CDR3 is 8 residues long. Germline-derived CDR1 and CDR2 are MNHEY and SMNVEV (reference sequence). The sequencing used PBMCs, collected 5 days after the yellow fever booster vaccination. The TCR was taken from a man in his late teens or twenties who received the YFV17D yellow fever vaccine. The chain joins TRBV27 to TRBJ1-5; D remains unclear. The CDR3 sequence: CTSKTPHF. In nucleotides, the CDR3 is TGCACCAGCAAAACTCCGCATTTT.